This T cell receptor (beta chain) was documented in a study of T cell repertoires in cytomegalovirus infection. Study results and caveats: Dominating the ex vivo response were TCR beta clonotypes that were CMV-specific and HLA-C-restricted.

This clonotype was recorded a few times. No antigen is known for it. Trimming removed 4 bases from V and 0 bases from J; junction bases left unmatched: 8. This CDR3 has 15 residues. CDR1 DFQATT and CDR2 SNEGSKA come from the germline V gene (reference sequence). TCRdb re-called the reads with MiXCR, one entry per CDR3 protein. The sample lists about 490,000 distinct CDR3 sequences, around 11% occurring once. The sequenced sample consisted of PBMCs. The receptor was isolated from a human donor in good health (CMV status not recorded). Some clones in this sample may be carry-over from other donors' samples. The rearrangement links TRBV20-1 to TRBJ1-1; TRBD1 agrees at 7 bases. The DNA for the CDR3 is TGCAGTGCTACGACCGGACAGGAGATGAACACTGAAGCTTTCTTT. Protein sequence: CSATTGQEMNTEAFF.